The 26 T cell receptor beta chains listed next were all sequenced from one sample in a study of blood T cell repertoires in COVID-19. The data were produced by immunoSEQ multiplex PCR, yet TCRdb's version contains in-frame clones alone and is incomplete. Among almost 350,000 clones, approximately 89% were seen once, and the ten largest hold under 5%. The sample taken for sequencing was peripheral blood. These receptors all stem from a woman aged 55-69 years with COVID-19, enrolled during active disease.

The CDR3 DNA follows: TGTGCCAGCAGCTTAGCTCCTAGCGGGGGGCAAGAGACCCAGTACTTC. Residues: CASSLAPSGGQETQYF. The J gene is TRBJ2-5, the V gene TRBV11-2; 11 nucleotides agree with TRBD2. The CDR3 runs to 16 residues. Germline CDR1 and CDR2: SGHAT and FQNNGV. V was clipped by 1 base and J by 2 bases; unmatched bases: 3.

The chain recombines TRBV19 with TRBJ1-5; D is unresolved. V was shortened by 0 bases and J by 11 bases, with 11 bases between the two germline ends. The CDR3 loop spans 13 amino acids. CDR1 LNHDA and CDR2 SQIVND come from the germline V gene (reference sequence). The CDR3 DNA is TGTGCCAGTAGTATAGAGGCCGGGATGACCCAGCATTTT. It specifies CASSIEAGMTQHF.

The chain joins TRBV19 to TRBJ1-3; D possibly corresponds to TRBD1 (6 bases). This CDR3 spans 15 amino acids. Trimming took 7 bases from V and 4 from J, leaving 17 bases between them. Per germline, CDR1 LNHDA and CDR2 SQIVND (reference sequence). The CDR3 sequence: CASNRADFIGNTIYF. The CDR3 DNA reads as TGTGCCAGTAACAGGGCGGACTTTATCGGAAACACCATATATTTT.

V gene TRBV12-2 combines with J gene TRBJ2-3; no check of the table's D call, TRBD1, against the DNA was made. TRBV12-2 is classified as a pseudogene. This CDR3 region has 16 residues. Written as DNA, the CDR3 is TGTGCAAGTCGCTTATTCGGACCCCAGGGGACAGATACGCAGTATTTT. It specifies CASRLFGPQGTDTQYF.

This rearrangement joins TRBV28 to TRBJ1-1; the D gene is possibly TRBD1 (5 bases). V gave up 5 bases and J gave up 1 base, with 5 bases separating them. The CDR3 loop spans 12 amino acids. The V gene's germline CDR1 is MDHEN and CDR2 SYDVKM. DNA for the CDR3: TGTGCCAGCAGTGACAGGAACACTGAAGCTTTCTTT. Translating it yields CASSDRNTEAFF.

This sequence joins TRBV6-1 and TRBJ1-2; D ambiguous. The CDR3 has 12 residues. With 3 bases removed from V and 8 bases from J, the gap between germline ends came to 10 bases. CDR1 MNHNS and CDR2 SASEGT come from the germline V gene. CDR3 region: CASSDRVGGYTF. The CDR3, as DNA: TGTGCCAGCAGTGATCGGGTTGGGGGCTACACCTTC.

The rearrangement uses TRBV7-2 and TRBJ2-3, with 7 bases that match TRBD2. Trimming cost V 1 base and J 14 bases; bases outside gene matches: 3. This CDR3 region has 11 residues. Germline V gene data show CDR1 as SGHTA and CDR2 as FQGNSA. The chain's CDR3 is CASSLGGLWYF. The CDR3 region has the DNA TGTGCCAGCAGCTTAGGGGGACTATGGTATTTT. Supplemented by reference TRBV7-2 and TRBJ2-3, the full variable domain reads GAGVSQSPSNKVTEKGKDVELRCDPISGHTALYWYRQSLGQGLEFLIYFQGNSAPDKSGLPSDRFSAERTGGSVSTLTIQRTQQEDSAVYLCASSLGGLWYFGPGTRLTVL.

Comment on this clone: Mismatch with germline at one junction end may stem from a read error. The genes are TRBV29-1 and TRBJ2-3; 8 bases match TRBD2. CDR3 size: 14 residues. Germline V CDR1 and CDR2: SQVTM, ANQGSEA. The CDR3 reads CSGVPSGFTDTQYF. The CDR3 DNA reads TGTTCTGGTGTCCCTAGCGGGTTCACAGATACGCAGTATTTT.

The rearrangement joins TRBV3-1 (or the pseudogene TRBV3-2) to TRBJ2-7; perhaps TRBD2 as D (5 bases). CDR1 and CDR2 (germline): LGHDT, YNNKEL (reference sequence). V dropped 5 bases and J dropped 4 bases, with 9 bases sitting between them. The CDR3 is 12 amino acids. The CDR3 DNA is TGTGCCAGCAGCTTCTCGGGGTACGAGCAGTACTTC. This codes for CASSFSGYEQYF.

The V gene is TRBV30, the J gene TRBJ2-7, with D tentatively TRBD2 (5 bases). The germline V gene encodes CDR1 GTSNPN and CDR2 SVGIG (reference sequence). Between the trimmed V and J ends, which lost 1 base and 5 bases, there was a span of 15 bases. There are 14 residues in the CDR3. For the CDR3, the DNA is TGTGCCTGGAGTGAACTAGGACTTAAGGACGAGCAGTACTTC. Amino acid sequence: CAWSELGLKDEQYF.

This clone was recorded only once. The chain is built from TRBV3-1 (or the pseudogene TRBV3-2) and TRBJ1-5, with D unclear. This CDR3 has 13 amino acids. Trimming pared 2 bases from V and 5 bases from J, leaving 7 bases between. CDR1 is LGHDT and CDR2 is YNNKEL in the germline V gene (reference sequence). As DNA, the CDR3 is TGTGCCAGCAGCCAATCTGGGCATCAGCCCCAGCATTTT. Translated, it gives CASSQSGHQPQHF.

A single count supports this clone. This rearrangement joins TRBV7-2 to TRBJ2-1; 11 nucleotides line up with TRBD1. CDR3 length equals 15 residues. Germline CDR1 is SGHTA and CDR2 is FQGNSA. J lost 3 bases, V lost 5 bases, and 3 bases had no gene match. The CDR3 spells CASSQGTGGYNEQFF. Here the CDR3 DNA reads TGTGCCAGCAGCCAGGGGACAGGGGGCTACAATGAGCAGTTCTTC. Combining the CDR3 with reference TRBV7-2 and TRBJ2-1 gives the whole variable domain GAGVSQSPSNKVTEKGKDVELRCDPISGHTALYWYRQSLGQGLEFLIYFQGNSAPDKSGLPSDRFSAERTGGSVSTLTIQRTQQEDSAVYLCASSQGTGGYNEQFFGPGTRLTVL.

This clone was observed a handful of times. This sequence joins TRBV24-1 and TRBJ1-3; possibly TRBD1 for D (6 bases). Germline CDR1 is KGHDR and CDR2 is SFDVKD. CDR3 length equals 13 residues. The V gene lost 8 bases and the J gene lost 7 bases, with 14 bases spanning the gap. This CDR3 reads CATTQTGSNTIYF. In nucleotides, the CDR3 is TGTGCCACCACGCAAACAGGGTCCAACACCATATATTTT.

The chain combines TRBV19 with TRBJ2-1; 13 bases are a match to TRBD2. The V gene's germline CDR1 is LNHDA and CDR2 SQIVND (reference sequence). Trimming cost V 4 bases and J 8 bases; bases outside gene matches: 8. The CDR3 runs 16 residues. CDR3 protein: CASSNPGLAGRYEQFF. In DNA, the CDR3 is TGTGCCAGTAGTAACCCGGGACTAGCGGGGAGGTATGAGCAGTTCTTC.

This clone was seen a single time. Other DNA sequences in this sample translate to the same CDR3. The gene calls are TRBV30 and TRBJ1-2; 8 nucleotides align to TRBD1. Germline V gene data show CDR1 as GTSNPN and CDR2 as SVGIG (reference sequence). The V segment lost 3 bases and the J segment 4 bases; nucleotides outside the gene matches: 4. CDR3 size: 13 residues. CDR3 residues: CAWSPGGGYGYTF. The CDR3 DNA follows: TGTGCCTGGAGCCCAGGGGGCGGCTATGGCTACACCTTC. Based on the CDR3 plus reference TRBV30 and TRBJ1-2, the full variable domain is SQTIHQWPATLVQPVGSPLSLECTVEGTSNPNLYWYRQAAGRGLQLLFYSVGIGQISSEVPQNLSASRPQDRQFILSSKKLLLSDSGFYLCAWSPGGGYGYTFGSGTRLTVV.

This chain connects TRBV5-5 to TRBJ2-1, with 7 bases identical to TRBD1. Germline V gene data show CDR1 as SGHKS and CDR2 as YYEKEE (reference sequence). The CDR3 has 16 residues. V gave up 4 bases and J gave up 6 bases; unmatched junction bases: 13. The CDR3 coding sequence is TGTGCCAGCAGCCCTGGACAGTCCTCAGGGGGCAATGAGCAGTTCTTC. This codes for CASSPGQSSGGNEQFF.

About this clone itself: The junction shows a germline mismatch at one end, possibly a read error. This chain connects TRBV7-7 to TRBJ1-6, with TRBD1 as a possible D gene (6 bases). The CDR3 has 17 amino acids. Per the germline V gene, CDR1 is SSHAT and CDR2 is FNYEAQ (reference sequence). CDR3 DNA sequence: TGTGCTAGCAGCTCCCTGCCAGGGGCCACCTATAATTCACCCCTCCACTTT. Translated, it gives CASSSLPGATYNSPLHF.

Turning to this clone: The same CDR3 arises from other DNA sequences in this sample as well. The chain combines TRBV18 with TRBJ2-3, with 7 bases fitting TRBD1. The CDR3 contains 14 residues. The junction had 2 bases not matched to a gene; V was cut back by 2 bases and J by 3 bases. The germline V gene has CDR1 KGHSH and CDR2 LQKENI. The DNA of the CDR3 is TGTGCCAGCTCACCATCAGGGGGAACAGATACGCAGTATTTT. This encodes CASSPSGGTDTQYF.

The chain joins TRBV4-2 to TRBJ2-7; 10 nucleotides align to TRBD2. Trimming removed 8 bases from V and 0 bases from J; junction bases left unmatched: 16. The CDR3 totals 18 residues. Per the germline V gene, CDR1 is LGHNA and CDR2 is YNFKEQ. Here the CDR3 reads CASGRALAGRTSSYEQYF. DNA for the CDR3: TGTGCCAGCGGTAGGGCACTAGCGGGGCGAACTAGCTCCTACGAGCAGTACTTC.

This clone is a singleton in its sample. The J gene is TRBJ1-5, the V gene TRBV19, with D unresolved. Germline V gene sequence: CDR1 LNHDA, CDR2 SQIVND (reference sequence). There are 15 residues in the CDR3. V shed 3 bases and J shed 0 bases, with 9 bases lying between them. The CDR3 loop is CASSIAVYSNQPQHF. The CDR3 DNA follows: TGTGCCAGTAGTATCGCAGTATATAGCAATCAGCCCCAGCATTTT.

The rearrangement links TRBV6-6 to TRBJ1-5, with TRBD1 identical over 7 bases. The J segment lost 3 bases and the V segment lost 7 bases, leaving 9 bases of the junction unmatched. Germline CDR1 is MNHNY and CDR2 is SVGAGI (reference sequence). The CDR3 has 15 amino acids. DNA of the CDR3: TGTGCCAGCACTGAGGGGGCAGGTAACAATCAGCCCCAGCATTTT. Protein product: CASTEGAGNNQPQHF.

The V gene is TRBV5-4, the J gene TRBJ1-6; TRBD1 aligns across 8 bases. J lost 6 bases, V lost 4 bases, and 3 bases had no gene match. CDR1 SGHNT and CDR2 YYREEE come from the germline V gene (reference sequence). The CDR3 covers 14 residues. CDR3 coding DNA: TGTGCCAGCAGCCCTGGACAGGGTAATTCACCCCTCCACTTT. This gives the protein CASSPGQGNSPLHF.

The CDR3 protein is CASSPSQFLYF. For the CDR3, the DNA is TGTGCCAGCTCACCGAGTCAATTTCTGTACTTC. V and J are TRBV18 and TRBJ2-4; no clear D gene. Deletions cut 3 bases from V and 15 bases from J, with 12 bases between. The CDR3 runs 11 residues. CDR1 KGHSH and CDR2 LQKENI come from the germline V gene.

This chain joins TRBV30 and TRBJ1-2; TRBD1 might be the D (5 bases). There are 14 residues in the CDR3. Germline loops: CDR1 GTSNPN, CDR2 SVGIG (reference sequence). The V end was cut by 5 bases, the J end by 4 bases, with 17 bases between. CDR3 sequence reads: CAWDTPRGSYGYTF. CDR3 coding DNA: TGTGCCTGGGACACACCCCGGGGGAGCTATGGCTACACCTTC.

The J gene is TRBJ2-1, the V gene TRBV29-1, with 8 bases fitting TRBD2. The CDR3 runs to 13 residues. CDR1 SQVTM and CDR2 ANQGSEA come from the germline V gene. Trimming removed 4 bases from V and 7 bases from J; junction bases left unmatched: 6. CDR3 protein: CSVGAGGPNEQFF. The DNA of the CDR3 is TGCAGCGTTGGGGCGGGGGGTCCGAATGAGCAGTTCTTC.

The chain carries TRBV2 and TRBJ2-7; a weak D match, TRBD1 (5 bases). This CDR3 has 13 amino acids. With 10 bases removed from V and 2 bases from J, the gap between germline ends came to 15 bases. Germline V gene sequence: CDR1 SNHLY, CDR2 FYNNEI. The CDR3 DNA follows: TGTGCCACCAGGGCGAGCGAAACCTACGAGCAGTACTTC. This encodes CATRASETYEQYF.